This T cell receptor beta chain is from a study of naive and memory T cell subsets. Germline V gives CDR1 SEHNR, CDR2 FQNEAQ (reference sequence). The length of the CDR3 is 16 residues. TCR cDNA received a 3' ligated oligonucleotide that carried a UMI. Whole-blood samples were over 2 ml of peripheral blood from healthy adult volunteers. Reverse transcription used DNase-treated unsorted total RNA, aiming for 1 to 1000 ng. The SP2 primer and nested alpha and beta constant region primers amplified ligated cDNA in four rounds. For blood and skin samples, reverse transcription used TCR alpha and beta constant primers. TCRdb reprocessed the 5' RACE reads via MiXCR and lists one record per CDR3 protein. The table lists 50,000 to 65,000 distinct CDR3 sequences, under 10% of them singletons. Points from the study as a whole: TCR transcript changes with activation or differentiation may affect this RNA method.

This clonotype was seen more than once but under ten times. Its antigen remains unidentified. The junction differs from germline at one of its ends, possibly a read error. The chain combines TRBV7-9 with TRBJ1-2; 7 bases are shared with TRBD1. This clonotype was sampled from a female donor in good health. The CDR3 region is CASRPGGRGLRYGDTF. The CDR3 coding sequence is TGTGCCAGCAGACCCGGCGGGAGGGGGCTCCGCTATGGCGACACCTTC.